The 12 T cell receptor beta chains listed next were all sequenced from one sample in a study of Graves' ophthalmopathy and Graves' hyperthyroidism. As the template, RNA transcripts were used to amplify TCR beta CDR3 regions. HTBI primers were used in a first-round RT-PCR, which preceded a second-round multiplex PCR. TCRdb reprocessed the multiplex PCR reads via MiXCR and lists one record per CDR3 protein. The sample shows roughly 600,000 distinct CDR3 sequences, 35% to 40% of them seen only once. The sequenced sample consisted of peripheral blood or thyroid tissue (not recorded which). These receptors all come from an adult man with Graves' hyperthyroidism.

The J gene is TRBJ2-5, the V gene TRBV28, with 7 bases identical to TRBD2. The ends lost 6 bases at V and 7 bases at J; junction bases unmatched: 11. The CDR3 is 14 amino acids. Germline values: CDR1 MDHEN, CDR2 SYDVKM. CDR3 sequence: CASSLSGGKGTQYF. The CDR3 region has the DNA TGTGCCAGCAGCCTGTCGGGGGGTAAGGGGACCCAGTACTTC.

In this sample, this clonotype turned up a few times. This chain uses TRBV29-1 with TRBJ2-7, with 8 bases aligning to TRBD1. CDR1 and CDR2 (germline): SQVTM, ANQGSEA. V was pared by 2 bases and J by 4 bases, with 4 bases of the junction left unmatched. This CDR3 has 13 amino acids. The chain's CDR3 is CSVEIGTGYEQYF. The CDR3 DNA is TGCAGCGTTGAAATCGGGACAGGTTACGAGCAGTACTTC.

This clonotype was recorded a few times. The junction departs from germline at one end; a sequencing error may be responsible. CDR3 residues: CASSSPLTSGRLEYDEQYF. Written as DNA, the CDR3 is TGTGCCAGCAGTTCTCCTTTGACTAGCGGGAGGCTTGAATACGACGAGCAGTACTTC. The chain links TRBV10-3 to TRBJ2-7; 13 nucleotides match TRBD2. The CDR3 contains 19 residues. Germline assignment: CDR1 ENHRY and CDR2 SYGVKD.

Concerning this clonotype: Because the CDR3 is missing its conserved closing phenylalanine or tryptophan, this is likely a read error. The DNA is omitted, as the CDR3 cannot be located on it reliably, and the CDR3 follows TCRdb's listing. This chain links TRBV29-1 with TRBJ1-2. The CDR3 spans 8 amino acids, including both terminal residues. Looked up from germline, CDR1 is SQVTM and CDR2 is ANQGSEA. CDR3 sequence: CSVEEDSY.

The table lists this clonotype with many counts. The chain recombines TRBV11-2 with TRBJ1-1, with D unresolved. Germline CDR1 reads SGHAT; CDR2 reads FQNNGV. The CDR3 covers 14 residues. The V and J ends lost 1 base and 4 bases respectively, with 10 bases between them. CDR3 protein: CASSLGGLVTEAFF. CDR3 DNA: TGTGCCAGCAGCTTAGGAGGGTTGGTCACTGAAGCTTTCTTT.

Only a few counts were recorded for this clonotype. J is TRBJ2-7 and V is TRBV28, with a possible D match to TRBD1 (6 bases). The germline V gene has CDR1 MDHEN and CDR2 SYDVKM. With 6 bases removed from V and 2 bases from J, the gap between germline ends came to 14 bases. CDR3 length equals 14 residues. The CDR3 loop reads CASSRQAIPYEQYF. The CDR3 DNA is TGTGCCAGCAGCCGACAGGCGATCCCCTACGAGCAGTACTTC.

This clonotype was found a few times. In nucleotides, the CDR3 is TGTGCCAGCAGCTTAGGGACTAGCGGTGGCAATGAGCAGTTCTTC. Protein sequence: CASSLGTSGGNEQFF. V gene TRBV7-6 combines with J gene TRBJ2-7; 10 bases are shared with TRBD2. The tail of the sequence fits TRBJ2-1 better, so the J call may be wrong. Germline CDR1 is SGHVS and CDR2 is FNYEAQ. CDR3 size: 15 residues.

This clonotype occurred many times. The chain carries TRBV20-1 and TRBJ2-7, with D maybe TRBD1 (5 bases). Trimming left V 3 bases short and J 2 bases short, with 14 bases between. Germline values: CDR1 DFQATT, CDR2 SNEGSKA (reference sequence). The length of the CDR3 is 14 residues. DNA for the CDR3: TGCAGTGCTAGGGGGCAGGACATAGCCTACGAGCAGTACTTC. It is translated as CSARGQDIAYEQYF.

This clonotype occurred many times. The chain uses TRBV20-1 and TRBJ1-2; tentatively, D is TRBD1 (5 bases). This CDR3 is built from 15 residues. CDR1 and CDR2 (germline): DFQATT, SNEGSKA (reference sequence). Trimming shortened V by 0 bases and J by 3 bases, and 14 bases separated the two germline ends. CDR3 in DNA: TGCAGTGCTAGAGAATACAGGCGGACCTACTATGGCTACACCTTC. Its protein product is CSAREYRRTYYGYTF.

The table lists this clonotype with a few counts. The V call is TRBV15, the J call TRBJ2-7; 7 bases map to TRBD2. Germline V gives CDR1 LNHNV, CDR2 YYDKDF (reference sequence). Unmatched junction bases numbered 5, after V lost 4 bases and J lost 2 bases. The CDR3 totals 14 residues. The DNA of the CDR3 is TGTGCCACCAGCAACGGGAGGAAGACCTACGAGCAGTACTTC. This translates into CATSNGRKTYEQYF.

This clonotype was seen more than once but under ten times. This sequence joins TRBV12-3 or TRBV12-4 and TRBJ1-5; the D is unclear. Trimming removed 3 bases from V and 2 bases from J, with 11 bases in between. The CDR3 runs 15 residues. CDR3 in DNA: TGTGCCAGCAGTTTTTGGCCTGCGGGCAATCAGCCCCAGCATTTT. Amino acid sequence: CASSFWPAGNQPQHF.

There are a few counts of this clonotype. This sequence joins TRBV7-9 and TRBJ1-4; D call uncertain. Germline assignment: CDR1 SEHNR and CDR2 FQNEAQ (reference sequence). Trimming cost V 0 bases and J 7 bases, with 6 bases left between them. The CDR3 sequence is 13 residues long. In DNA form, the CDR3 reads TGTGCCAGCAGCTTAGCTACAGCTGAAAAACTGTTTTTT. Its translation: CASSLATAEKLFF.